These 16 T cell receptor beta chains were sequenced from one sample in a study of breast tumors, draining lymph nodes, adjacent tissues. Samples came from axillary lymph nodes draining the breast cancer. MiXCR was run by TCRdb on the multiplex PCR reads, yielding one entry per CDR3 protein. The table records 150,000 to 200,000 distinct CDR3 sequences, roughly a third of them present only once. Sequencing used axillary lymph node tissue. The receptors derive from a female donor with breast cancer. Some clones in this sample may be carry-over from other donors' samples.

This clonotype has a count of ten or more. DNA of the CDR3: TGTGCCATCAGTCAGAGCGGGACAGGACTTAACTATGGCTACACCTTC. This sequence encodes CAISQSGTGLNYGYTF. This chain joins TRBV10-3 and TRBJ1-2, with TRBD1 identical over 8 bases. V lost 5 bases and J lost 1; bases outside the gene matches: 9. This CDR3 has 16 amino acids. CDR1 and CDR2 (germline): ENHRY, SYGVKD.

This clonotype appeared many times. The rearrangement uses TRBV7-3 and TRBJ2-2; D is possibly TRBD2 (5 bases). From germline, CDR1 is SGHTA and CDR2 FQGTGA. The V and J ends lost 3 bases and 5 bases respectively, with 10 bases between them. CDR3 length equals 14 residues. The CDR3 bases are TGTGCCAGCAGCTTGGCGCGAGGGACCGGGGAGCTGTTTTTT. Amino acid sequence: CASSLARGTGELFF.

The sample holds many counts of this clonotype. This chain joins TRBV5-6 and TRBJ2-1; D is unclear. The germline V gene has CDR1 SGHDT and CDR2 YYEEEE. Trimming pared 3 bases from V and 7 bases from J, leaving 8 bases between. The CDR3 has 12 amino acids. The CDR3 loop reads CASSSFGNEQFF. DNA of the CDR3: TGTGCCAGCAGCTCCTTTGGAAATGAGCAGTTCTTC.

This clonotype is a singleton in its sample. The V and J genes are TRBV4-2 and TRBJ1-1, with 9 nucleotides matching TRBD1. The germline V gene has CDR1 LGHNA and CDR2 YNFKEQ. The CDR3 has 16 residues. Losses at the gene ends were 4 bases for V and 5 bases for J; bases not matched to a gene: 11. CDR3 amino acids: CASSPVGLGTGTEAFF. As DNA, the CDR3 is TGTGCCAGCAGCCCTGTCGGTCTCGGGACAGGGACTGAAGCTTTCTTT.

The chain joins TRBV5-1 to TRBJ1-6; perhaps TRBD1 as D (5 bases). Looked up from germline, CDR1 is SGHRS and CDR2 is YFSETQ. Trimming shortened V by 7 bases and J by 10 bases, and 15 bases separated the two germline ends. The CDR3 covers 13 residues. CDR3 region: CASSQGLRSPLHF. The CDR3, as DNA: TGCGCCAGCTCCCAGGGTTTGAGATCACCCCTCCACTTT.

Ten or more counts support this clonotype. V gene TRBV11-3 combines with J gene TRBJ2-7; D call uncertain. The V gene lost 4 bases and the J gene lost 12 bases, with 19 bases spanning the gap. The germline V gene has CDR1 SGHNT and CDR2 YENEEA. The CDR3 loop spans 13 amino acids. CDR3 loop: CASSSHRVGFGYF. In DNA, the CDR3 is TGTGCCAGCAGCTCCCATAGGGTTGGATTCGGGTACTTC.

This clonotype has a single count. The V and J genes are TRBV25-1 and TRBJ2-3, with 8 nucleotides matching TRBD2. Germline V CDR1 and CDR2: MGHDK, SYGVNS. The CDR3 totals 18 residues. The V segment lost 3 bases and the J segment 1 base; nucleotides outside the gene matches: 12. CDR3 nucleotide sequence: TGTGCCAGCAGTGAGGCCCGGGGTAGCGGGGTAGGCACAGATACGCAGTATTTT. Translated, it gives CASSEARGSGVGTDTQYF.

In the case of this clonotype: Germline and junction disagree at one end, which may indicate a read error. This chain joins TRBV7-9 and TRBJ2-5; 12 bases match TRBD2. CDR1 is SEHNR, CDR2 FQNEAQ, per germline (reference sequence). The CDR3 consists of 17 residues. The CDR3: CASSLFMTSGSREPQYF. As DNA, the CDR3 is TGTGCCAGCAGCTTATTTATGACTAGCGGGAGCAGAGAGCCCCAGTACTTC.

There are many counts of this clonotype. The V gene is TRBV12-3 or TRBV12-4, the J gene TRBJ2-6; no clear D gene. V dropped 5 bases and J dropped 5 bases, with 16 bases sitting between them. CDR3 size: 16 residues. The CDR3 nucleotides read TGTGCCAGCAGTCCAGGTCCCCCCGGCCGGGCCAACGTCCTGACTTTC. Translation: CASSPGPPGRANVLTF.

This clonotype turned up a few times. The gene calls are TRBV20-1 and TRBJ1-1, with a tentative D call TRBD1 (5 bases). The length of the CDR3 is 14 residues. Deletions cut 2 bases from V and 0 bases from J, with 10 bases between. CDR1 DFQATT and CDR2 SNEGSKA come from the germline V gene (reference sequence). CDR3 nucleotides: TGCAGTGCTAGAAGACAGTCCATGAACACTGAAGCTTTCTTT. Protein: CSARRQSMNTEAFF.

This clonotype came up many times. The chain employs TRBV4-3 and TRBJ1-3; 9 nucleotides line up with TRBD1. V lost 0 bases to trimming and J lost 6 bases; unmatched junction nucleotides: 15. The CDR3 runs to 19 residues. The V gene's germline CDR1 is LGHNA and CDR2 YSLEER. The CDR3 reads CASSQDRDRVPSMANTIYF. The CDR3 coding sequence is TGCGCCAGCAGCCAAGATAGGGACAGGGTTCCTAGTATGGCAAACACCATATATTTT.

This clonotype was counted many times. J is TRBJ2-7 and V is TRBV5-6; possibly TRBD1 for D (8 bases). Trimming stripped 2 bases from V and 3 bases from J, with 12 bases between. The CDR3 sequence is 14 residues long. Looked up from germline, CDR1 is SGHDT and CDR2 is YYEEEE. The CDR3 region is CASSLQGGVYEQYF. The DNA for the CDR3 is TGTGCCAGCAGCTTACAGGGGGGGGTCTACGAGCAGTACTTC.

Ten or more counts support this clonotype. The J gene is TRBJ1-3, the V gene TRBV7-8, with no clear D. Trimming took 3 bases from V and 2 from J, leaving 2 bases between them. The CDR3 runs 12 residues. Germline V lookup: CDR1 SGHVS, CDR2 FQNEAQ. In DNA form, the CDR3 reads TGTGCCAGCAGCTTCCCTGGAAACACCATATATTTT. Its translation: CASSFPGNTIYF.

On this clonotype itself: A much larger clone differs by one base, so this may be a read error. No conserved phenylalanine or tryptophan is present at the end of the CDR3, so a read error is the likely explanation. V and J are TRBV4-1 and TRBJ2-7, with TRBD2 matching 12 bases. V lost 4 bases to trimming and J lost 7 bases; unmatched junction nucleotides: 8. Looked up from germline, CDR1 is MGHRA and CDR2 is YSYEKL. This CDR3 spans 15 amino acids. The CDR3, as DNA: TGCGCCAGCAGCCCCTCGACTAGCGGGAGTTGGGAGCAGTACTCC. Translation gives CASSPSTSGSWEQYS.

Comments on this clonotype: This may come from a read error, since a much larger clone is one base off. The CDR3 DNA sequence: TGCAGTGCTAGACGGGGCAGATTCTCTGAAGCTTTCTTT. This translates into CSARRGRFSEAFF. The V and J genes are TRBV20-1 and TRBJ1-1, with D possibly matching TRBD1 (5 bases). This CDR3 contains 13 residues. Trimming removed 2 bases from V and 6 bases from J, with 13 bases in between. Germline CDR1 is DFQATT and CDR2 is SNEGSKA (reference sequence).

This clonotype showed up many times. The genes are TRBV10-1 and TRBJ2-1, with D uncertain. CDR3 length: 14 amino acids. V was trimmed by 3 bases and J by 9 bases, leaving 15 bases between them. Germline V CDR1 and CDR2: WNHNN, SYGVQD (reference sequence). This chain's CDR3 is CASSEGYGRSEQFF. As DNA, the CDR3 is TGCGCCAGCAGTGAAGGTTATGGGCGTAGTGAGCAGTTCTTC.